These 21 T cell receptor beta chains were all obtained from the same sample, sequenced in a study of beta chain features in type 1 diabetes. The whole isolated RNA underwent reverse transcription, so sequencing captured expressed TCRB transcripts. Clones were read by immunoSEQ multiplex PCR, and TCRdb kept only the in-frame ones, dropping some. Seen here are approximately 200,000 clones, over 9.5% observed once, and the top ten hold under 0.035%. Sequenced sample: naive CD4+ T cells from blood. These receptors were taken from a woman aged 18-29 years in good health.

The chain joins TRBV19 to TRBJ1-1; D may be TRBD1 (5 bases). Germline CDR1 is LNHDA and CDR2 is SQIVND (reference sequence). The CDR3 covers 17 residues. Trimming took off 2 bases at V and 11 bases at J, with 27 bases between the two ends. CDR3 protein: CASSILLPGDRKPWAFF. The DNA for the CDR3 is TGTGCCAGTAGTATACTTCTACCGGGTGACAGAAAGCCGTGGGCTTTCTTT.

This clone was seen more than once but under ten times. The chain couples TRBV2 to TRBJ1-2, with 8 bases lining up with TRBD1. Germline assignment: CDR1 SNHLY and CDR2 FYNNEI. The CDR3 consists of 16 residues. Germline trimming cut 4 bases from V and 3 bases from J; bases unmatched to any gene: 10. Written as DNA, the CDR3 is TGTGCCAGCAGTGCCAGTAGACAGGGGCCGGACTATGGCTACACCTTC. Its translation: CASSASRQGPDYGYTF.

The rearrangement joins TRBV5-1 to TRBJ1-1, with a weak D call TRBD1 (6 bases). CDR3 length: 13 residues. The V gene lost 4 bases and the J gene lost 3 bases, with 10 bases spanning the gap. From germline, CDR1 is SGHRS and CDR2 YFSETQ. The DNA for the CDR3 is TGCGCCAGCAGCCTTGGACAGTACACTGAAGCTTTCTTT. It specifies CASSLGQYTEAFF.

This chain uses TRBV7-9 with TRBJ1-2; 9 bases agree with TRBD1. Germline values: CDR1 SEHNR, CDR2 FQNEAQ (reference sequence). The CDR3 covers 14 residues. The V and J ends lost 2 bases and 3 bases, in that order; junction bases with no gene match: 1. In DNA form, the CDR3 reads TGTGCCAGCAGCTTAACAGGGGGCGACTATGGCTACACCTTC. This translates into CASSLTGGDYGYTF.

V and J are TRBV7-9 and TRBJ1-1; no reliable D call. V was pared by 1 base and J by 1 base, with 7 bases between. Germline CDR1 SEHNR, CDR2 FQNEAQ (reference sequence). The CDR3 is made up of 14 amino acids. The DNA of the CDR3 is TGTGCCAGCAGCTTAGGTTCAGGGAACACTGAAGCTTTCTTT. Translated: CASSLGSGNTEAFF.

The gene calls are TRBV7-8 and TRBJ2-7; 9 bases map to TRBD1. CDR1 and CDR2 (germline): SGHVS, FQNEAQ. The CDR3 is made up of 15 amino acids. V was pared by 5 bases and J by 3 bases, with 8 bases of the junction left unmatched. Written as DNA, the CDR3 is TGTGCCAGCAGCCAGACCGGGACAGGGATCTACGAGCAGTACTTC. It codes for CASSQTGTGIYEQYF.

This clone has a handful of counts. The chain couples TRBV19 to TRBJ2-1; 12 bases are shared with TRBD2. The CDR3 runs 15 residues. V was pared by 4 bases and J by 4 bases, with 2 bases of the junction left unmatched. CDR1 is LNHDA and CDR2 is SQIVND in the germline V gene (reference sequence). The CDR3 nucleotides are TGTGCCAGTAGTAAGACTAGCGGGGGATACAATGAGCAGTTCTTC. Residues: CASSKTSGGYNEQFF.

This clone occurred a few times. The chain combines TRBV6-5 with TRBJ2-3; D is unresolved. CDR3 size: 15 residues. V was clipped by 5 bases and J by 0 bases, with 12 bases between them. Germline lookup yields CDR1 MNHEY and CDR2 SVGAGI. The CDR3, as DNA: TGTGCCAGCAGTGGCCGTTGGGCTAGCACAGATACGCAGTATTTT. Its translation: CASSGRWASTDTQYF.

This clone was detected a few times. This sequence joins TRBV28 and TRBJ2-3, with TRBD1 matching 12 bases. Germline loops: CDR1 MDHEN, CDR2 SYDVKM. The CDR3 is 17 amino acids. V lost 2 bases, J lost 5 bases, and 8 bases stayed unmatched. The CDR3 is CASSLPWGQGALDTQYF. For the CDR3, the DNA is TGTGCCAGCAGTTTACCCTGGGGACAGGGGGCATTAGATACGCAGTATTTT.

The J gene is TRBJ2-1, the V gene TRBV7-9, with D perhaps matching TRBD2 (6 bases). Germline V gene sequence: CDR1 SEHNR, CDR2 FQNEAQ (reference sequence). CDR3 length: 15 residues. V was trimmed by 8 bases and J by 8 bases, leaving 22 bases between them. The CDR3 nucleotides read TGTGCCAGCGGGTACGGCGGGAAGGGTACAGATGAGCAGTTCTTC. Its translation: CASGYGGKGTDEQFF.

This clone was seen a handful of times. The chain links TRBV2 to TRBJ1-2, with D perhaps matching TRBD1 (6 bases). The CDR3 contains 13 residues. The V end was cut by 5 bases, the J end by 4 bases, with 11 bases between. Germline loops: CDR1 SNHLY, CDR2 FYNNEI. CDR3 protein: CASSRDTSYGYTF. The CDR3 nucleotides read TGTGCCAGCAGTCGGGACACAAGCTATGGCTACACCTTC.

The gene calls are TRBV7-8 and TRBJ2-1; D perhaps matches TRBD2 (7 bases). CDR1 and CDR2 (germline): SGHVS, FQNEAQ. V dropped 1 base and J dropped 0 bases, with 13 bases sitting between them. The CDR3 is 17 amino acids. The CDR3 here is CASSLEGEGSSYNEQFF. In DNA form, the CDR3 reads TGTGCCAGCAGCTTAGAGGGGGAGGGGAGCTCCTACAATGAGCAGTTCTTC.

This clone was seen a handful of times. The rearrangement uses TRBV29-1 and TRBJ2-1; tentative D call: TRBD2 (5 bases). Between the trimmed V and J ends, which lost 5 bases and 15 bases, there was a span of 8 bases. This CDR3 comprises 8 residues. The germline gives CDR1 SQVTM, CDR2 ANQGSEA. Here the CDR3 reads CSVSEGFF. CDR3 DNA sequence: TGCAGCGTTTCTGAGGGGTTCTTC.

The rearrangement uses TRBV28 and TRBJ2-7; D perhaps matches TRBD1 (6 bases). Germline CDR1 and CDR2: MDHEN and SYDVKM. V was pared by 4 bases and J by 3 bases, with 16 bases between. This CDR3 region has 15 residues. CDR3 coding DNA: TGTGCCAGCAGTTCCCCGGGTTGGACAGTCTACGAGCAGTACTTC. Protein product: CASSSPGWTVYEQYF.

As DNA, the CDR3 is TGTGCCAGCAGTGAATACGGAGGTTACACTGAAGCTTTCTTT. Translation gives CASSEYGGYTEAFF. The chain uses TRBV6-1 and TRBJ1-1, with D unresolved. Looked up from germline, CDR1 is MNHNS and CDR2 is SASEGT. This CDR3 has 14 residues. Trimming took 2 bases from V and 3 from J, leaving 10 bases between them.

This clone was found a few times. The chain has TRBV2 and TRBJ1-2; tentatively, D is TRBD1 (6 bases). The CDR3 covers 20 residues. Germline V CDR1 and CDR2: SNHLY, FYNNEI. V lost 5 bases, J lost 6 bases, and 34 bases lay in between. CDR3 DNA sequence: TGTGCCAGCAGTCCACAACTTGCCTTGTCTCGCAGGGGCCTCCGGGATGGCTACACCTTC. It is translated as CASSPQLALSRRGLRDGYTF.

This clone showed up just a few times. The sample carries other DNA sequences with the same CDR3. The chain uses TRBV2 and TRBJ1-1; 8 bases map to TRBD1. Germline CDR1 and CDR2: SNHLY and FYNNEI. This CDR3 has 12 residues. V gave up 3 bases and J gave up 6 bases; unmatched junction bases: 0. In nucleotides, the CDR3 is TGTGCCAGCAGTGACAGGGGGCCTGAAGCTTTCTTT. The encoded protein is CASSDRGPEAFF.

This clone was counted a few times. The V call is TRBV15, the J call TRBJ2-1, with D possibly matching TRBD2 (5 bases). CDR1 and CDR2 from the germline V gene are LNHNV and YYDKDF (reference sequence). The CDR3 consists of 16 residues. V was trimmed by 6 bases and J by 3 bases, leaving 18 bases between them. The CDR3 DNA sequence: TGTGCCACCAGAACAGATGCCGGGAAGGACTACAATGAGCAGTTCTTC. It encodes CATRTDAGKDYNEQFF.

The genes are TRBV18 and TRBJ1-5; TRBD1 matches at 10 bases. The germline V gene has CDR1 KGHSH and CDR2 LQKENI. The CDR3 length is 14 residues. J was trimmed by 7 bases and V by 3 bases; bases with no gene match: 3. CDR3 sequence reads: CASSPGTGDQPQHF. In DNA, the CDR3 is TGTGCCAGCTCACCTGGGACAGGGGACCAGCCCCAGCATTTT.

This clone was observed a few times. V is TRBV5-6 and J is TRBJ2-7; D ambiguous. CDR1 is SGHDT, CDR2 YYEEEE, per germline. This CDR3 is 13 amino acids long. With 2 bases removed from V and 4 bases from J, the gap between germline ends came to 10 bases. CDR3 in DNA: TGTGCCAGCAGCTTTCGACTGCAATACGAGCAGTACTTC. Amino acids: CASSFRLQYEQYF.

The chain carries TRBV5-6 and TRBJ1-5; 8 bases are shared with TRBD1. J lost 10 bases, V lost 1 base, and 10 bases had no gene match. In germline, CDR1 is SGHDT, CDR2 YYEEEE. The CDR3 sequence is 15 residues long. Here the CDR3 reads CASSLKTGQVGPQHF. The CDR3, as DNA: TGTGCCAGCAGCTTGAAAACGGGACAGGTGGGACCCCAGCATTTT.